The 23 T cell receptor beta chains listed next were all sequenced from one sample in a study of blood T cells in healthy people across ages. PCR was performed a second time for roughly 7 to 11 cycles using a sample-barcoded 5' primer and a J-beta primer mix. TCRdb re-called the 5' RACE reads with MiXCR, one entry per CDR3 protein. The sample contains some 1,500,000 distinct CDR3 sequences, around 40% of which appear only once. Sequencing was performed on blood. The origin of the receptors is a woman younger than 35 in good health.

This chain joins TRBV6-5 and TRBJ1-2; D is perhaps TRBD1 (5 bases). The CDR3 has 13 residues. The V and J ends lost 6 bases and 8 bases respectively, with 16 bases between them. From germline, CDR1 is MNHEY and CDR2 SVGAGI. The CDR3 sequence is CASSKGGTRGYTF. DNA for the CDR3: TGTGCCAGCAGCAAGGGAGGGACGAGGGGCTACACCTTC.

A word on this clonotype: A much larger clonotype is one base distant, so this may be a read error. The rearrangement links TRBV24-1 to TRBJ2-1; TRBD1 agrees at 7 bases. J was trimmed by 10 bases and V by 7 bases; bases with no gene match: 15. The CDR3 runs to 15 residues. Germline values: CDR1 KGHDR, CDR2 SFDVKD. This CDR3 reads CATSQTGDSREEQFF. CDR3 DNA: TGTGCCACCAGCCAAACCGGGGACAGCCGAGAAGAGCAGTTCTTC.

The sample holds a few counts of this clonotype. The J gene is TRBJ2-7, the V gene TRBV10-3, with D possibly being TRBD1 or TRBD2 (5 bases each). The J call may be incorrect, as the DNA end agrees better with TRBJ2-4. This CDR3 region has 15 residues. Per germline, CDR1 ENHRY and CDR2 SYGVKD. The CDR3 reads CAISEYRDHDDIQYF. CDR3 sequence (DNA): TGTGCCATCAGTGAGTACCGGGACCACGATGACATTCAGTACTTC.

This clonotype was counted only a few times. This chain joins TRBV20-1 and TRBJ2-3, with 7 bases identical to TRBD2. Germline V gene sequence: CDR1 DFQATT, CDR2 SNEGSKA (reference sequence). V was clipped by 1 base and J by 0 bases; unmatched bases: 10. The CDR3 loop spans 17 amino acids. The CDR3 DNA reads TGCAGTGCTAGAGCCCCGGGGAGGGCCTTTAGCACAGATACGCAGTATTTT. Encoded protein: CSARAPGRAFSTDTQYF.

This clonotype was seen only a few times. The rearrangement joins TRBV20-1 to TRBJ2-7; possibly TRBD1 for D (8 bases). The V gene lost 0 bases and the J gene lost 1 base, with 13 bases spanning the gap. Germline V lookup: CDR1 DFQATT, CDR2 SNEGSKA (reference sequence). The CDR3 extends over 15 amino acids. The CDR3 coding sequence is TGCAGTGCTAGAGATACAGGGGGGGGTTCCTACGAGCAGTACTTC. As protein: CSARDTGGGSYEQYF.

The sample holds many counts of this clonotype. This sequence joins TRBV7-9 and TRBJ1-2; the D is unclear. Germline CDR1 and CDR2: SEHNR and FQNEAQ (reference sequence). The CDR3 loop spans 12 amino acids. The V end was cut by 6 bases, the J end by 4 bases, with 9 bases between. CDR3 loop: CASSPAGYGYTF. The DNA for the CDR3 is TGTGCCAGCAGTCCCGCAGGCTATGGCTACACCTTC.

This clonotype was seen a handful of times. The J gene is TRBJ1-2, the V gene TRBV27; a weak D match, TRBD1 (5 bases). CDR3 length: 14 amino acids. Trimming pared 1 base from V and 6 bases from J, leaving 12 bases between. Per the germline V gene, CDR1 is MNHEY and CDR2 is SMNVEV (reference sequence). CDR3 residues: CASSLWQGAHGYTF. For the CDR3, the DNA is TGTGCCAGCAGTTTATGGCAGGGAGCGCATGGCTACACCTTC.

The chain recombines TRBV6-5 with TRBJ1-2; no reliable D call. The germline CDR1 and CDR2 sequences are MNHEY and SVGAGI. This CDR3 spans 16 amino acids. V was clipped by 0 bases and J by 4 bases, with 15 bases between them. The chain's CDR3 is CASSYSNTGRGYGYTF. In DNA, the CDR3 is TGTGCCAGCAGTTACTCGAACACGGGTCGGGGCTATGGCTACACCTTC.

This clonotype showed up just once. The rearrangement joins TRBV12-3 or TRBV12-4 to TRBJ2-7; tentatively, D is TRBD1 (6 bases). V was cut by 6 bases and J by 4 bases, with 16 bases left in between. This CDR3 is 14 amino acids long. The DNA of the CDR3 is TGTGCCAGCAGACTACAGGGATTTAGGTACGAGCAGTACTTC. Translated, it gives CASRLQGFRYEQYF.

This clonotype was observed a handful of times. The genes are TRBV14 and TRBJ2-1, with TRBD1 matching over 8 bases. The CDR3 sequence is 14 residues long. V trimming: 5 bases; J trimming: 6 bases; junction bases outside the gene matches: 6. From germline, CDR1 is SGHDN and CDR2 FVKESK. Here the CDR3 reads CASSKFTGGNEQFF. In DNA form, the CDR3 reads TGTGCCAGCAGCAAATTTACAGGGGGCAATGAGCAGTTCTTC.

Only a few counts were recorded for this clonotype. V usage is TRBV6-2 or TRBV6-3 and J usage is TRBJ1-2, with no clear D. The CDR3 has 12 amino acids. Germline V gives CDR1 MNHEY, CDR2 SVGEGT. V gave up 5 bases and J gave up 4 bases, with 8 bases separating them. The CDR3 here is CASSTSSYGYTF. The CDR3 nucleotides read TGTGCCAGCAGTACCTCCAGCTATGGCTACACCTTC.

This clonotype appeared a few times. This chain joins TRBV27 and TRBJ1-2; maybe TRBD1 (5 bases). Germline V lookup: CDR1 MNHEY, CDR2 SMNVEV (reference sequence). The germline V and J ends were trimmed by 2 bases and 2 bases, with 9 bases remaining between them. The CDR3 covers 14 residues. For the CDR3, the DNA is TGTGCCAGCAGTTTACGACAGACGAACTATGGCTACACCTTC. As protein: CASSLRQTNYGYTF.

V gene TRBV10-2 combines with J gene TRBJ2-1, with 7 bases matching TRBD2. The CDR3 spans 18 residues. Germline assignment: CDR1 WSHSY and CDR2 SAAADI. The trim removed 4 bases at V and 1 base at J, leaving 13 bases unmatched. Here the CDR3 reads CASSGLPRLAVSYNEQFF. DNA of the CDR3: TGCGCCAGCAGTGGCCTCCCTAGGCTAGCGGTTTCCTACAATGAGCAGTTCTTC.

The V and J genes are TRBV29-1 and TRBJ2-3, with D possibly being TRBD1 (7 bases). CDR3 length equals 13 residues. V was trimmed by 7 bases and J by 5 bases, leaving 16 bases between them. Germline CDR1 reads SQVTM; CDR2 reads ANQGSEA. CDR3: CSAGGQGGDTQYF. Written as DNA, the CDR3 is TGCAGCGCGGGCGGGCAGGGGGGAGATACGCAGTATTTT.

This chain joins TRBV6-1 and TRBJ1-2; tentatively, D is TRBD1 (5 bases). This CDR3 is built from 16 residues. Trimming took 2 bases from V and 4 from J, leaving 17 bases between them. Germline CDR1 is MNHNS and CDR2 is SASEGT. Here the CDR3 reads CASSELASGGGYGYTF. CDR3 nucleotide sequence: TGTGCCAGCAGTGAATTGGCGAGTGGCGGGGGCTATGGCTACACCTTC.

This clonotype turned up a few times. V is TRBV27 and J is TRBJ2-1, with 9 nucleotides matching TRBD2. The CDR3 runs 15 residues. Trimming removed 4 bases from V and 6 bases from J; junction bases left unmatched: 7. The V gene's germline CDR1 is MNHEY and CDR2 SMNVEV (reference sequence). CDR3 sequence: CASSWSSGTPNEQFF. The CDR3 region has the DNA TGTGCCAGCAGTTGGTCTAGCGGGACTCCCAATGAGCAGTTCTTC.

The chain recombines TRBV12-3 or TRBV12-4 with TRBJ2-5, with D unclear. Trimming removed 3 bases at V and 4 bases at J, with 9 bases between. The CDR3 is 13 amino acids. The CDR3 loop is CASSFATPETQYF. As DNA, the CDR3 is TGTGCCAGCAGTTTTGCCACTCCAGAGACCCAGTACTTC.

This clonotype was counted only a few times. V and J are TRBV27 and TRBJ2-1; D is possibly TRBD2 (5 bases). V gave up 5 bases and J gave up 5 bases, with 16 bases separating them. CDR3 length equals 15 residues. CDR1 and CDR2 (germline): MNHEY, SMNVEV (reference sequence). CDR3 protein: CASSQELSGDNEQFF. The CDR3 coding sequence is TGTGCCAGCAGTCAAGAGCTGAGCGGCGACAATGAGCAGTTCTTC.

The rearrangement uses TRBV12-3 or TRBV12-4 and TRBJ2-3, with a weak D call TRBD1 (6 bases). There are 18 residues in the CDR3. Trimming shortened V by 2 bases and J by 0 bases, and 18 bases separated the two germline ends. Here the CDR3 reads CASSLSGQRETSTDTQYF. DNA for the CDR3: TGTGCCAGCAGTTTATCCGGACAGCGAGAGACAAGCACAGATACGCAGTATTTT.

The gene calls are TRBV7-9 and TRBJ1-2, with a possible D match to TRBD1 (5 bases). This CDR3 is 12 amino acids long. V dropped 7 bases and J dropped 8 bases, with 14 bases sitting between them. Germline CDR1 and CDR2: SEHNR and FQNEAQ (reference sequence). CDR3 in DNA: TGTGCCAGCACCCAAGGAGGGGACGGCTACACCTTC. Encoded protein: CASTQGGDGYTF.

This chain joins TRBV7-2 and TRBJ2-5; 7 bases are a match to TRBD2. V lost 5 bases, J lost 4 bases, and 4 bases stayed unmatched. In germline, CDR1 is SGHTA, CDR2 FQGNSA. This CDR3 comprises 13 residues. In nucleotides, the CDR3 is TGTGCCAGCAGCAGGGACTATCGAGAGACCCAGTACTTC. Translating gives CASSRDYRETQYF.

The rearrangement uses TRBV20-1 and TRBJ1-1; perhaps TRBD1 as D (6 bases). V lost 3 bases, J lost 1 base, and 15 bases lay in between. The V gene's germline CDR1 is DFQATT and CDR2 SNEGSKA (reference sequence). There are 15 residues in the CDR3. Written as DNA, the CDR3 is TGCAGTGCTAGCCCCCCTACAGGGAGGAACACTGAAGCTTTCTTT. Translation gives CSASPPTGRNTEAFF.

The rearrangement links TRBV7-2 to TRBJ2-7, with 8 bases aligning to TRBD1. The end of the DNA aligns better with TRBJ2-5, so the J call may be wrong. CDR3 length: 14 residues. Germline lookup yields CDR1 SGHTA and CDR2 FQGNSA. The CDR3 nucleotides are TGTGCCAGCAGCGCACAGACAGGGGCGGAGACCCAGTACTTC. Translating it yields CASSAQTGAETQYF.